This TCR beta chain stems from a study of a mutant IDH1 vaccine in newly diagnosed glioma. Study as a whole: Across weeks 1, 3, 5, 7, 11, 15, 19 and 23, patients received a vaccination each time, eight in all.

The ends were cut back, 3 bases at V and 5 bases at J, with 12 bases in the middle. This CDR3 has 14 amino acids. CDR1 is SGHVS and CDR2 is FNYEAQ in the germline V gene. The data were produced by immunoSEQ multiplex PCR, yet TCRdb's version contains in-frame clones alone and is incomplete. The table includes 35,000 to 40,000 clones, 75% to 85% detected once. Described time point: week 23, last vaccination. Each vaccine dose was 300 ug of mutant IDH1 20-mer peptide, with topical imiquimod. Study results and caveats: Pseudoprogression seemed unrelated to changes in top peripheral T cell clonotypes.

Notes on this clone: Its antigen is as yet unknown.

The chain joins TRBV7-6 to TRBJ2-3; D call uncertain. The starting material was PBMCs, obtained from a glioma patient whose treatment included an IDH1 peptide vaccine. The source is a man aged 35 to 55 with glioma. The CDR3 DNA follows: TGTGCCAGCAGCTTGGGCGGAGTTGGAGATACGCAGTATTTT. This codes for CASSLGGVGDTQYF.